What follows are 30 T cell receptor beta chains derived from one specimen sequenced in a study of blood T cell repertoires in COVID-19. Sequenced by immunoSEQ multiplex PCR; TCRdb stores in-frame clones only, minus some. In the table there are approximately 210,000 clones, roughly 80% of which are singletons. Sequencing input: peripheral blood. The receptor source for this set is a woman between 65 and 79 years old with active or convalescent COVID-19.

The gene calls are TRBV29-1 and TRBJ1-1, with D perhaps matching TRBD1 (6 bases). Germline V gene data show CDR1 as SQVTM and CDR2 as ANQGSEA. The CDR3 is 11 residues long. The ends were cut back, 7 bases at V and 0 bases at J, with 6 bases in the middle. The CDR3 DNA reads TGCAGCGGGACAGTGAACACTGAAGCTTTCTTT. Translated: CSGTVNTEAFF.

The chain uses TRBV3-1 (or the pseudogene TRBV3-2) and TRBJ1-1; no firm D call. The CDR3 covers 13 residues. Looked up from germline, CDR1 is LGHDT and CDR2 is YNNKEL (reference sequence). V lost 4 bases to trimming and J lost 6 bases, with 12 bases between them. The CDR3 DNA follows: TGTGCCAGCAGCCTCCATCAGAGGCCTGAAGCTTTCTTT. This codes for CASSLHQRPEAFF.

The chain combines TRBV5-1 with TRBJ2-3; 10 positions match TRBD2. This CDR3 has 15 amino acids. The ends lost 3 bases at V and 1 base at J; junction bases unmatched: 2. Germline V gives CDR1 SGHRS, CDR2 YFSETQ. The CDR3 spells CASSYTSGGTDTQYF. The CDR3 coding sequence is TGCGCCAGCAGCTATACTAGCGGGGGCACAGATACGCAGTATTTT.

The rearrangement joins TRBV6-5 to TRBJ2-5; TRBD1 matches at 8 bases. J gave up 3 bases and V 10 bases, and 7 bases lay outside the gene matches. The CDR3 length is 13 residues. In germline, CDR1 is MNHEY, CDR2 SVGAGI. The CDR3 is CATSLTGEETQYF. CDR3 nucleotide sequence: TGTGCCACCTCTTTGACAGGGGAAGAGACCCAGTACTTC.

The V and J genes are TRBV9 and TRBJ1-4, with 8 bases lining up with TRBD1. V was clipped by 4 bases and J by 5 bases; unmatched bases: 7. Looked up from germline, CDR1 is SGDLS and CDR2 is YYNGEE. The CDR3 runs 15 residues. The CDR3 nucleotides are TGTGCCAGCAGCCCCGGGACAGGTCTAAATGAAAAACTGTTTTTT. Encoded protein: CASSPGTGLNEKLFF.

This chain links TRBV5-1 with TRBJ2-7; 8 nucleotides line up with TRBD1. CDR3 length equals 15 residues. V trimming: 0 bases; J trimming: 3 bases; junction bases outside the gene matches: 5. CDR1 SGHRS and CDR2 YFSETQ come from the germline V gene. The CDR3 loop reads CASSLGAGGFYEQYF. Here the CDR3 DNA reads TGCGCCAGCAGCTTGGGGGCAGGGGGCTTCTACGAGCAGTACTTC.

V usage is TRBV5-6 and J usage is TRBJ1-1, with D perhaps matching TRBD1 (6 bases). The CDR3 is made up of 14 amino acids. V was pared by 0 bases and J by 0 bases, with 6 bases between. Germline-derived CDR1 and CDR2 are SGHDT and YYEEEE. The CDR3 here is CASSLGTVNTEAFF. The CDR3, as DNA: TGTGCCAGCAGCTTGGGGACAGTGAACACTGAAGCTTTCTTT.

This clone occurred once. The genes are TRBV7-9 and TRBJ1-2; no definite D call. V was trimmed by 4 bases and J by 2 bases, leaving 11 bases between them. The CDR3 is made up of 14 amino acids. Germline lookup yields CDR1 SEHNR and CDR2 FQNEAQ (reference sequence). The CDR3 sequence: CASSSPISNYGYTF. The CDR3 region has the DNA TGTGCCAGCAGCTCCCCAATTTCCAACTATGGCTACACCTTC.

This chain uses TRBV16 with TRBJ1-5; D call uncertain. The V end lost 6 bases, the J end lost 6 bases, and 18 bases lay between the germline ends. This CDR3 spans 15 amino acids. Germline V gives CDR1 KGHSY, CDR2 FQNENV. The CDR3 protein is CASSPMYGSGQPQHF. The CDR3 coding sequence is TGTGCCAGCAGTCCAATGTATGGGTCGGGTCAGCCCCAGCATTTT.

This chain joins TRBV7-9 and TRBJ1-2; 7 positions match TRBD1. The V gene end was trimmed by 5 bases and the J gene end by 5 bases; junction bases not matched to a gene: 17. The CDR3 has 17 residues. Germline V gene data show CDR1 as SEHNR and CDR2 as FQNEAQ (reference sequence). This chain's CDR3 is CASSPRFRGDSDYGYTF. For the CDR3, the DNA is TGTGCCAGCAGCCCAAGGTTCCGTGGGGACAGCGATTATGGCTACACCTTC.

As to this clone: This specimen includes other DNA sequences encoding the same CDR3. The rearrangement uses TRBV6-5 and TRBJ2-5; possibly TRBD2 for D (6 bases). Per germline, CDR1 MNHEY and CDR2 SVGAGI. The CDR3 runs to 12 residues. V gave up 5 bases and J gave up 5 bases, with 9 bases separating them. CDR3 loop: CASSPGRETQYF. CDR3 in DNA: TGTGCCAGCAGTCCGGGGAGGGAGACCCAGTACTTC.

CDR3 amino acids: CSASGGRYNEQFF. Here the CDR3 DNA reads TGCAGCGCCTCGGGAGGAAGGTACAATGAGCAGTTCTTC. The chain is built from TRBV29-1 and TRBJ2-1; 7 nucleotides align to TRBD2. The V segment lost 7 bases and the J segment 4 bases; nucleotides outside the gene matches: 7. This CDR3 is 13 amino acids long. CDR1 is SQVTM, CDR2 ANQGSEA, per germline.

CDR3 amino acids: CAWTAWDRGWIYGYTF. As DNA, the CDR3 is TGTGCCTGGACCGCTTGGGACAGGGGATGGATTTATGGCTACACCTTC. The genes are TRBV30 and TRBJ1-2; 10 bases are shared with TRBD1. The CDR3 length is 16 residues. Germline V lookup: CDR1 GTSNPN, CDR2 SVGIG (reference sequence). The junction had 13 bases not matched to a gene; V was cut back by 4 bases and J by 5 bases.

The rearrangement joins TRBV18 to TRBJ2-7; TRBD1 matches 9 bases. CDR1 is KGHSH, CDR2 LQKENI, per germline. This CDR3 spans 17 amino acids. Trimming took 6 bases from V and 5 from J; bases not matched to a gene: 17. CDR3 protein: CASSNTPGQGSTHEQYF. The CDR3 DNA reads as TGTGCCAGCTCGAACACTCCGGGACAGGGTTCAACCCACGAGCAGTACTTC.

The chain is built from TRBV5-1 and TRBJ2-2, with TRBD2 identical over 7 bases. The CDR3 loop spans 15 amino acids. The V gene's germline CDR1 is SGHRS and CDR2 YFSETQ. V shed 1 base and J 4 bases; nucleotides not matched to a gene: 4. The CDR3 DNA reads TGCGCCAGCAGCTTGAACGCGGGAGTCACCGGGGAGCTGTTTTTT. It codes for CASSLNAGVTGELFF. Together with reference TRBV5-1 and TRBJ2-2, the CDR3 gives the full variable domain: KAGVTQTPRYLIKTRGQQVTLSCSPISGHRSVSWYQQTPGQGLQFLFEYFSETQRNKGNFPGRFSGRQFSNSRSEMNVSTLELGDSALYLCASSLNAGVTGELFFGEGSRLTVL.

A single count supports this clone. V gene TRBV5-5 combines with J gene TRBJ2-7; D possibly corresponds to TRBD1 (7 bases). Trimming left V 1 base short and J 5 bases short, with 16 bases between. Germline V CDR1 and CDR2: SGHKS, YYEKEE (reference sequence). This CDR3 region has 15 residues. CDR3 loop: CASSLWQGGSNEQYF. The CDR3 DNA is TGTGCCAGCAGCTTGTGGCAGGGGGGTTCCAACGAGCAGTACTTC.

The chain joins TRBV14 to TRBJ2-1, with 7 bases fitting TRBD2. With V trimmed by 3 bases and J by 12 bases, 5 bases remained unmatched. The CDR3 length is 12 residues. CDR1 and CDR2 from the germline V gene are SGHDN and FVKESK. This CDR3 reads CASSQIWEGQFF. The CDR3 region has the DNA TGTGCCAGCAGCCAGATCTGGGAGGGGCAGTTCTTC.

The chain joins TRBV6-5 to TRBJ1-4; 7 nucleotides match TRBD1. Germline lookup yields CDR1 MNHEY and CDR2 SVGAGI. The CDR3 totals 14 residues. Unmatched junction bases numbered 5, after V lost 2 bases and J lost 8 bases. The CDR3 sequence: CASSYEGAGEKLFF. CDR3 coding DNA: TGTGCCAGCAGTTACGAGGGGGCGGGCGAAAAACTGTTTTTT.

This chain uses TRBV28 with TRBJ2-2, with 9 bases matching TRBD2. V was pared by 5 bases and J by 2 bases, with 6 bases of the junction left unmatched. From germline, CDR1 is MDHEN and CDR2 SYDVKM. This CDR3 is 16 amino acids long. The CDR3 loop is CASSPGTSLNTGELFF. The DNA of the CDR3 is TGTGCCAGCAGTCCAGGGACTAGCCTTAACACCGGGGAGCTGTTTTTT.

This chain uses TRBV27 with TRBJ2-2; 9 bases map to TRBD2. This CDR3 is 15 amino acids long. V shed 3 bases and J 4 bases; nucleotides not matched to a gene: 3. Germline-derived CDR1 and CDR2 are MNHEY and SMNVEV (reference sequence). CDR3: CASSFSGRSTGELFF. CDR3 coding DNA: TGTGCCAGCAGTTTTAGCGGGAGAAGCACCGGGGAGCTGTTTTTT.

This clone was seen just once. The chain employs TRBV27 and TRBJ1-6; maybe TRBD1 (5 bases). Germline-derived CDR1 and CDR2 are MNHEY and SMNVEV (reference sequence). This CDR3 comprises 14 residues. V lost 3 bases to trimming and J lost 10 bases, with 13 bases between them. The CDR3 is CASSFRGGGSPLHF. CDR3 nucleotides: TGTGCCAGCAGTTTTCGGGGGGGTGGATCACCCCTCCACTTT.

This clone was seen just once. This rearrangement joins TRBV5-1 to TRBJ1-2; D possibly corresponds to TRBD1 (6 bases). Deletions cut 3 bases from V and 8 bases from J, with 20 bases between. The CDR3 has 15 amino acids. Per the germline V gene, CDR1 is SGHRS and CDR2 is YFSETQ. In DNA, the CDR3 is TGCGCCAGCAGCTCACAGGGATTAACTTCGGAGGGCTACACCTTC. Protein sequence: CASSSQGLTSEGYTF.

The CDR3, as DNA: TGTGCCAGCAACCAGAAGGCGGGGGATTACAATGAGCAGTTCTTC. Its protein product is CASNQKAGDYNEQFF. The rearrangement uses TRBV9 and TRBJ2-1; 7 bases map to TRBD2. The CDR3 covers 15 residues. Trimming took 6 bases from V and 4 from J; bases not matched to a gene: 10. The germline CDR1 and CDR2 sequences are SGDLS and YYNGEE.

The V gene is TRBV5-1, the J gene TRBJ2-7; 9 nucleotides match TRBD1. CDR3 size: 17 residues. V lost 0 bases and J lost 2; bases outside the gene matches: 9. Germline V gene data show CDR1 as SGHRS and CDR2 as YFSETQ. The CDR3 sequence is CASSLAGGTGIAYEQYF. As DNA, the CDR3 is TGCGCCAGCAGCTTGGCCGGGGGGACAGGGATAGCCTACGAGCAGTACTTC.

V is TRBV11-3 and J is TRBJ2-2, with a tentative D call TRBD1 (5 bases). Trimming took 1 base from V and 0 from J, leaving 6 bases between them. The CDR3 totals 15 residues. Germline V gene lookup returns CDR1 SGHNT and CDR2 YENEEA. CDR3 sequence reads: CASSLGTTNTGELFF. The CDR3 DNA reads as TGTGCCAGCAGCTTAGGGACAACGAACACCGGGGAGCTGTTTTTT.

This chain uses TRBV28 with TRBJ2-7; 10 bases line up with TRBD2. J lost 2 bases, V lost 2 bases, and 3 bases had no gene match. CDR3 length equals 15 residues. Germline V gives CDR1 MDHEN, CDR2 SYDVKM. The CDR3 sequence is CASSLGTSVAYEQYF. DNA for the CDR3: TGTGCCAGCAGTTTAGGGACTAGCGTGGCCTACGAGCAGTACTTC.

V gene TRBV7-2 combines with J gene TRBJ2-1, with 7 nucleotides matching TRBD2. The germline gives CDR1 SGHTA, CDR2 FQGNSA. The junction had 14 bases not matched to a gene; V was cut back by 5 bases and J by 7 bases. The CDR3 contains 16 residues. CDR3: CASSPDSTGGWNEQFF. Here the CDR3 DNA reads TGTGCCAGCAGCCCTGACTCGACGGGGGGTTGGAATGAGCAGTTCTTC.

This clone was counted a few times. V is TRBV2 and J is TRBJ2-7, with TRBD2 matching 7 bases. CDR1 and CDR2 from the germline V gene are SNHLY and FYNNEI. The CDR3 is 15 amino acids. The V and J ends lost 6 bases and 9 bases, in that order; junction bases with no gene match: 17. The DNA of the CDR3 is TGTGCCAGCAGCCTCACTAGCGTAGTGTATCGGGGGCAGTACTTC. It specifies CASSLTSVVYRGQYF.

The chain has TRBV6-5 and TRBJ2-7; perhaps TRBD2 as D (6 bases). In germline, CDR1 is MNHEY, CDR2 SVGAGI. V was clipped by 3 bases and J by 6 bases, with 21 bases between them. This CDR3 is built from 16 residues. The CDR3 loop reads CASSYSSGTVPLEQYF. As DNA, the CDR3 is TGTGCCAGCAGTTATTCTTCGGGGACTGTTCCGCTCGAGCAGTACTTC.

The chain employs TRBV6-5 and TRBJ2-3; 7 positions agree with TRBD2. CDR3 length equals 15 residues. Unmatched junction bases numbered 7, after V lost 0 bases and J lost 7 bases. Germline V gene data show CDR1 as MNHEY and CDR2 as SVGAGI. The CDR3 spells CASSYSRTSLHTQYF. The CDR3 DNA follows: TGTGCCAGCAGTTACTCGAGGACTAGTCTCCATACGCAGTATTTT.